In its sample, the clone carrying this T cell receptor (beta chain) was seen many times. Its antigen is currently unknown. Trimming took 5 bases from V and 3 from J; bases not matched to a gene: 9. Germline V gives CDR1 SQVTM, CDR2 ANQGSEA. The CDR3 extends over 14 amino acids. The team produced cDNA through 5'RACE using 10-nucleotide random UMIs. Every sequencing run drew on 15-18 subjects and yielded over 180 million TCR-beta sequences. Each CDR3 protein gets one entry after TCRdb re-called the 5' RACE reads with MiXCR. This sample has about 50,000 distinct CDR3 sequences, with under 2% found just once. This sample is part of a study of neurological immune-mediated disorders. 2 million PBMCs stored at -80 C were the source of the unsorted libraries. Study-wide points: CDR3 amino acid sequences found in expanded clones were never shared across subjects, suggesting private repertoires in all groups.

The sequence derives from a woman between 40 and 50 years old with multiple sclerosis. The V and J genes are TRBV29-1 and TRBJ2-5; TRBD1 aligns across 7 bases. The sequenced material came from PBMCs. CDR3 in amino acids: CSVLRQGGKETQYF. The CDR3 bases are TGCAGCGTTCTCAGACAGGGCGGTAAAGAGACCCAGTACTTC.